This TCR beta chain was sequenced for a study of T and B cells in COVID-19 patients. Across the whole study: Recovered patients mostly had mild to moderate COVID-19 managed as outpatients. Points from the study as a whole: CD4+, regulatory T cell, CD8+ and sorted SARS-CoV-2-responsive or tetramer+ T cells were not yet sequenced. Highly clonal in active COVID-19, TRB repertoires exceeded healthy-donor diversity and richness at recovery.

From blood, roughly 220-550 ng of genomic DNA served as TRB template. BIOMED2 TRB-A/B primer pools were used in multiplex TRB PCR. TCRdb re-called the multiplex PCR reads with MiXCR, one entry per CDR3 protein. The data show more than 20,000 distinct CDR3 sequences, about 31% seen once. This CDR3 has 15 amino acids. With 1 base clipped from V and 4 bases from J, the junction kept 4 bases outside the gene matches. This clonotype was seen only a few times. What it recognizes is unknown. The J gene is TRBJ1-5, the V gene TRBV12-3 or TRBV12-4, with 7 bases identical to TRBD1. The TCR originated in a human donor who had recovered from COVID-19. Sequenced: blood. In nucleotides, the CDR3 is TGTGCCAGCAGTTTAGGAGGGGGCGGGAATCAGCCCCAGCATTTT. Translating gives CASSLGGGGNQPQHF.